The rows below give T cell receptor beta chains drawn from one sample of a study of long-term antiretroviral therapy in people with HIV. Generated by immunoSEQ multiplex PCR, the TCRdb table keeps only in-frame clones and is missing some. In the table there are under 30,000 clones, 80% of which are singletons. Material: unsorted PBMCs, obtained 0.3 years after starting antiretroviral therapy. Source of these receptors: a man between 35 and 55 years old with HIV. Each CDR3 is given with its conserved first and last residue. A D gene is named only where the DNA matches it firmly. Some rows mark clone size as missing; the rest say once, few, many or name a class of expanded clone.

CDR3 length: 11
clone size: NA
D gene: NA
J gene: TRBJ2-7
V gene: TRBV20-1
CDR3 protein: CSAPTHYEQYF
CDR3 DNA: TGCAGTGCTCCCACCCACTACGAGCAGTACTTC

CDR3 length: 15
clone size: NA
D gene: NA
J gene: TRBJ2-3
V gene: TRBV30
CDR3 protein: CAWGGLGGSTDTQYF
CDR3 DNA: TGTGCCTGGGGAGGATTAGGCGGATCCACAGATACGCAGTATTTT

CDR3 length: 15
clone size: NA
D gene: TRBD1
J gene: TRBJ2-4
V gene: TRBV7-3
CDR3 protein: CASSLDGQGVNIQYF
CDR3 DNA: TGTGCCAGCAGCTTAGACGGACAGGGCGTAAACATTCAGTACTTC

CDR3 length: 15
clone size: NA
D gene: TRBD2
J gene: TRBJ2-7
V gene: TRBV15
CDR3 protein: CATRSGTSGTYEQYF
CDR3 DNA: TGTGCCACCAGGTCCGGGACTAGCGGCACCTACGAGCAGTACTTC

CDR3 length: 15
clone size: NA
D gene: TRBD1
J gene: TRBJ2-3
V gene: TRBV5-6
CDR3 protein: CASSIDRGSTDTQYF
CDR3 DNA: TGTGCCAGCAGCATTGACAGGGGGAGCACAGATACGCAGTATTTT

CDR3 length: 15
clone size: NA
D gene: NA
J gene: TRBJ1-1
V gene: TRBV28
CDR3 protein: CASSLQGDMNTEAFF
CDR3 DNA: TGTGCCAGCAGTTTACAGGGAGACATGAACACTGAAGCTTTCTTT

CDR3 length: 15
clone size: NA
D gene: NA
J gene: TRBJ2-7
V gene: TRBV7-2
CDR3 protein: CASRNSGTAGYEQYF
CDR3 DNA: TGTGCCAGCAGGAACTCGGGGACCGCCGGCTACGAGCAGTACTTC

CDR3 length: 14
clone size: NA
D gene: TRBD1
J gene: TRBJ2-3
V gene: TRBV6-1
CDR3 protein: CASRLQGAADTQYF
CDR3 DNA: TGTGCCAGCAGGCTACAGGGGGCGGCAGATACGCAGTATTTT

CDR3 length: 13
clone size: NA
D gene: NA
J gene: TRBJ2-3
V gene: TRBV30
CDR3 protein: CAWTSSSTDTQYF
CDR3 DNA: TGTGCCTGGACTTCTTCTAGCACAGATACGCAGTATTTT

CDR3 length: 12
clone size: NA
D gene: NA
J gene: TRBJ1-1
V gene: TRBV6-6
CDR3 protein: CASRLLNTEAFF
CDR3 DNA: TGTGCCAGCAGACTTTTGAACACTGAAGCTTTCTTT

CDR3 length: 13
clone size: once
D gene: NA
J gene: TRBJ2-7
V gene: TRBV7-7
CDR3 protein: CASSFNVGYEQYF
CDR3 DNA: TGTGCTAGCAGCTTTAACGTCGGCTACGAGCAGTACTTC

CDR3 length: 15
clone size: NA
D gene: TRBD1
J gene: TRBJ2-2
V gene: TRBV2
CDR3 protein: CASSGQGARVGELFF
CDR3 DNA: TGTGCCAGCAGTGGACAGGGGGCGCGGGTCGGGGAGCTGTTTTTT

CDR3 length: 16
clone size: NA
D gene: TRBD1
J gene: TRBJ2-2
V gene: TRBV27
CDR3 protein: CASSLSGTGNTGELFF
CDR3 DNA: TGTGCCAGCAGTTTATCGGGGACAGGGAACACCGGGGAGCTGTTTTTT

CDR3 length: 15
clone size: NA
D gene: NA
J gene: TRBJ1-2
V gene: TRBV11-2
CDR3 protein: CASSLGSGQLYGYTF
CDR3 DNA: TGTGCCAGCAGCTTAGGCTCAGGACAGCTCTATGGCTACACCTTC

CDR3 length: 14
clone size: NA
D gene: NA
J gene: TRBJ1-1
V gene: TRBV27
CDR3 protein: CASSLDTVNTEAFF
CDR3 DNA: TGTGCCAGCAGTTTAGACACAGTGAACACTGAAGCTTTCTTT

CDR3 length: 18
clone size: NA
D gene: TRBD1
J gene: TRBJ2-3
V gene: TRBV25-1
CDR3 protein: CASSEAGLTGAFTDTQYF
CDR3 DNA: TGTGCCAGCAGTGAAGCGGGGTTGACAGGGGCGTTCACAGATACGCAGTATTTT

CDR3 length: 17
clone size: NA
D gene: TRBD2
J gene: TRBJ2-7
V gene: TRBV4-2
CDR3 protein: CASSQPGLAGTSYEQYF
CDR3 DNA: TGTGCCAGCAGCCAGCCGGGACTAGCGGGGACCTCCTACGAGCAGTACTTC

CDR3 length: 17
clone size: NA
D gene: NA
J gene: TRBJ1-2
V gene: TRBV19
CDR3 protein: CASSIDRQGPIGYGYTF
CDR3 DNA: TGTGCCAGTAGTATAGATCGTCAGGGGCCCATAGGCTATGGCTACACCTTC

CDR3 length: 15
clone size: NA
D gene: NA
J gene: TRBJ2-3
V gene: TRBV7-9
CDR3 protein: CASSLPEAETDTQYF
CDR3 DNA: TGTGCCAGCAGCCTCCCAGAGGCCGAGACAGATACGCAGTATTTT

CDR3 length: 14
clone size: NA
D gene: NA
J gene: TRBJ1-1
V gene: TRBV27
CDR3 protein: CASSPGTPYTEAFF
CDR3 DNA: TGTGCCAGCAGTCCCGGGACCCCTTACACTGAAGCTTTCTTT